These 20 T cell receptor beta chains came from one sample sequenced in a study of shared clonotypes between healthy human individuals. Produced via immunoSEQ multiplex PCR; TCRdb's table is partial and in-frame only. The data contain around 2.1 million clones, just over 90% of them singletons. Naive CD8 cells were CD45RO-negative, positively selected for CCR7, excluding terminally differentiated effector memory CD45RA+ cells. Sequenced input: naive CD8+ T cells from PBMCs. These TCRs come from a man aged 18 to 29 in good health. Some clones in this sample may be carry-over from other donors' samples.

For this clone: This same CDR3 is encoded by further DNA sequences in the sample. The J gene is TRBJ2-7, the V gene TRBV7-9; TRBD2 is a possible D gene (6 bases). CDR1 and CDR2 from the germline V gene are SEHNR and FQNEAQ (reference sequence). The CDR3 is 14 residues long. V was trimmed by 1 base and J by 0 bases, leaving 7 bases between them. In DNA form, the CDR3 reads TGTGCCAGCAGCTTAGGGGAGGTCTCCTACGAGCAGTACTTC. It encodes CASSLGEVSYEQYF. Together with reference TRBV7-9 and TRBJ2-7, the CDR3 gives the full variable domain: DTGVSQNPRHKITKRGQNVTFRCDPISEHNRLYWYRQTLGQGPEFLTYFQNEAQLEKSRLLSDRFSAERPKGSFSTLEIQRTEQGDSAMYLCASSLGEVSYEQYFGPGTRLTVT.

This clone was recorded once. The gene calls are TRBV10-2 and TRBJ1-3; 11 bases line up with TRBD1. The CDR3 covers 18 residues. V lost 4 bases and J lost 0; bases outside the gene matches: 8. The germline gives CDR1 WSHSY, CDR2 SAAADI. For the CDR3, the DNA is TGCGCCAGCAGTGTACATCGGACAGGGGGCAGCTCTGGAAACACCATATATTTT. Amino acid sequence: CASSVHRTGGSSGNTIYF.

The V and J genes are TRBV27 and TRBJ2-6, with TRBD1 matching over 7 bases. The CDR3 is 17 residues long. The ends lost 3 bases at V and 0 bases at J; junction bases unmatched: 5. From germline, CDR1 is MNHEY and CDR2 SMNVEV (reference sequence). Here the CDR3 DNA reads TGTGCCAGCAGTTTCCAGGGGGTCTTCTCTGGGGCCAACGTCCTGACTTTC. It translates to CASSFQGVFSGANVLTF.

The rearrangement joins TRBV6-1 to TRBJ1-4; D is unresolved. This CDR3 spans 14 amino acids. CDR1 is MNHNS and CDR2 is SASEGT in the germline V gene. Trimming left V 2 bases short and J 3 bases short, with 7 bases between. CDR3: CASSEPGSNEKLFF. The CDR3 DNA follows: TGTGCCAGCAGTGAACCCGGGTCTAATGAAAAACTGTTTTTT.

V and J are TRBV28 and TRBJ2-1, with D possibly being TRBD1 (6 bases). V lost 4 bases and J 5 bases, leaving 15 bases between the germline ends. This CDR3 spans 15 amino acids. CDR1 and CDR2 from the germline V gene are MDHEN and SYDVKM. This CDR3 reads CASSYTGPSDNEQFF. The CDR3 bases are TGTGCCAGCAGTTATACAGGGCCGTCGGACAATGAGCAGTTCTTC.

The chain combines TRBV4-1 with TRBJ2-1; TRBD2 is a possible D gene (5 bases). The germline CDR1 and CDR2 sequences are MGHRA and YSYEKL. This CDR3 has 14 residues. V was clipped by 4 bases and J by 4 bases, with 11 bases between them. As DNA, the CDR3 is TGCGCCAGCAGCCCATGGACTGGGTACAATGAGCAGTTCTTC. Encoded protein: CASSPWTGYNEQFF.

The rearrangement links TRBV11-2 to TRBJ2-1; TRBD2 aligns across 10 bases. The ends lost 0 bases at V and 9 bases at J; junction bases unmatched: 8. Germline CDR1 is SGHAT and CDR2 is FQNNGV. This CDR3 contains 16 residues. The CDR3 region is CASSLEGSGGTGEQFF. In DNA, the CDR3 is TGTGCCAGCAGCTTAGAGGGTAGCGGGGGGACCGGTGAGCAGTTCTTC.

This clone was detected only once. The gene calls are TRBV7-8 and TRBJ2-7; D is perhaps TRBD1 (5 bases). The germline V gene encodes CDR1 SGHVS and CDR2 FQNEAQ. V lost 5 bases and J 6 bases, leaving 17 bases between the germline ends. The CDR3 consists of 14 residues. DNA of the CDR3: TGTGCCAGCAGCCTCTTGGGCAGGGAAGGCGAGCAGTACTTC. Its translation is CASSLLGREGEQYF.

The V gene is TRBV28, the J gene TRBJ2-7; 11 positions agree with TRBD2. J was trimmed by 5 bases and V by 4 bases; bases with no gene match: 13. Per the germline V gene, CDR1 is MDHEN and CDR2 is SYDVKM. The CDR3 extends over 17 amino acids. The CDR3 DNA reads TGTGCCAGCAGTTCAGGGCTAGCGGGAGGATTTCTCCACGAGCAGTACTTC. Translation gives CASSSGLAGGFLHEQYF.

Only one count was recorded for this clone. The chain employs TRBV13 and TRBJ2-6, with 7 bases aligning to TRBD1. CDR3 length equals 17 residues. Germline V gene data show CDR1 as PRHDT and CDR2 as FYEKMQ (reference sequence). V shed 5 bases, J shed 0 bases, and the junction held 7 bases outside the gene matches. CDR3 nucleotides: TGTGCCAGCAGCCAAACGACAGGGTTCTCTGGGGCCAACGTCCTGACTTTC. Encoded protein: CASSQTTGFSGANVLTF.

The rearrangement joins TRBV18 to TRBJ2-1; D remains ambiguous. The germline gives CDR1 KGHSH, CDR2 LQKENI. Trimming took off 3 bases at V and 9 bases at J, with 3 bases between the two ends. The CDR3 has 10 residues. This CDR3 reads CASSPGEQFF. Here the CDR3 DNA reads TGTGCCAGCTCACCGGGTGAGCAGTTCTTC.

The chain employs TRBV6-5 and TRBJ2-3, with D perhaps given as TRBD1 or TRBD2 (6 bases each). Trimming shortened V by 2 bases and J by 1 base, and 13 bases separated the two germline ends. Germline V CDR1 and CDR2: MNHEY, SVGAGI. The CDR3 sequence is 16 residues long. CDR3 sequence (DNA): TGTGCCAGCAGTTACGGTGGGGGGCGCCGCACAGATACGCAGTATTTT. Translated: CASSYGGGRRTDTQYF.

This chain uses TRBV9 with TRBJ2-2; D not certain. The CDR3 totals 16 residues. Trimming pared 0 bases from V and 1 base from J, leaving 10 bases between. Germline V gives CDR1 SGDLS, CDR2 YYNGEE. CDR3 bases: TGTGCCAGCAGCGTAGACAGATTAAAGAACACCGGGGAGCTGTTTTTT. It yields the protein CASSVDRLKNTGELFF.

The CDR3 reads CASSLAPGIPSYEQYF. The CDR3 region has the DNA TGCGCCAGCAGCTTAGCCCCGGGTATCCCTTCCTACGAGCAGTACTTC. The V gene is TRBV5-1, the J gene TRBJ2-7; D is undetermined. V was cut by 2 bases and J by 1 base, with 16 bases left in between. The V gene's germline CDR1 is SGHRS and CDR2 YFSETQ. The CDR3 consists of 16 residues. The whole variable domain, remainder taken from reference TRBV5-1 and TRBJ2-7, is KAGVTQTPRYLIKTRGQQVTLSCSPISGHRSVSWYQQTPGQGLQFLFEYFSETQRNKGNFPGRFSGRQFSNSRSEMNVSTLELGDSALYLCASSLAPGIPSYEQYFGPGTRLTVT.

The chain carries TRBV29-1 and TRBJ2-3; 7 bases match TRBD1. In germline, CDR1 is SQVTM, CDR2 ANQGSEA. The CDR3 runs to 15 residues. V trimming: 6 bases; J trimming: 2 bases; junction bases outside the gene matches: 11. CDR3 region: CSVEISGGDTDTQYF. The CDR3 DNA reads TGCAGCGTCGAAATTTCAGGGGGAGACACAGATACGCAGTATTTT.

The chain couples TRBV27 to TRBJ1-2; D unclear. The CDR3 is 14 amino acids. Trimming took off 2 bases at V and 8 bases at J, with 15 bases between the two ends. Germline-derived CDR1 and CDR2 are MNHEY and SMNVEV (reference sequence). DNA for the CDR3: TGTGCCAGCAGTTTAACCGGGGATGGCGACGGCTACACCTTC. Translation gives CASSLTGDGDGYTF.

This clone was found a few times. The chain couples TRBV6-5 to TRBJ1-5, with D possibly matching TRBD1 (5 bases). Germline CDR1 is MNHEY and CDR2 is SVGAGI. The CDR3 totals 13 residues. V was clipped by 8 bases and J by 1 base, with 9 bases between them. The CDR3 DNA follows: TGTGCCAGCCCTACAGGAAGCAATCAGCCCCAGCATTTT. It specifies CASPTGSNQPQHF.

The chain joins TRBV28 to TRBJ2-3; D is undetermined. The CDR3 spans 11 residues. Germline CDR1 and CDR2: MDHEN and SYDVKM. Trimming removed 7 bases at V and 4 bases at J, with 6 bases between. The CDR3 nucleotides are TGTGCCAGCACCCAGTCAGATACGCAGTATTTT. Protein: CASTQSDTQYF.

In this sample, this clone turned up once. The rearrangement uses TRBV14 and TRBJ2-1; tentatively, D is TRBD2 (6 bases). The CDR3 has 13 amino acids. Per germline, CDR1 SGHDN and CDR2 FVKESK. In nucleotides, the CDR3 is TGTGCGAGCGGAGGGGTCCCCTACAATGAGCAGTTCTTC. Its protein is CASGGVPYNEQFF. The entire variable domain, with the rest obtained from reference TRBV14 and TRBJ2-1, is as follows: EAGVTQFPSHSVIEKGQTVTLRCDPISGHDNLYWYRRVMGKEIKFLLHFVKESKQDESGMPNNRFLAERTGGTYSTLKVQPAELEDSGVYFCASGGVPYNEQFFGPGTRLTVL.

CDR3 residues: CASSLGSPGDYTF. As DNA, the CDR3 is TGCGCCAGCAGCTTGGGGTCTCCTGGTGACTACACCTTC. V is TRBV5-1 and J is TRBJ1-2; D unclear. Between the trimmed V and J ends, which lost 0 bases and 10 bases, there was a span of 13 bases. Germline V CDR1 and CDR2: SGHRS, YFSETQ. The CDR3 is 13 amino acids.